The clone carrying this T cell receptor (beta chain) appeared many times. Its target is unknown. The data were taken from a study of identical twins. Whole-study results and caveats: Researchers reported weaker excess twin sharing in beta out-of-frame sequences.

TCRdb independently ran MiXCR on the 5' RACE reads; one entry per CDR3 protein. In the table there are about 660,000 distinct CDR3 sequences, 8.6% of which are singletons. This same sample was also part of a study on yellow fever vaccine responses in identical twins.

The receptor was derived from a woman aged 18-30 years in good health. The sequenced sample consisted of PBMCs.

This CDR3 is CASSYAGTGVYEQYF. In nucleotides, the CDR3 is TGTGCCAGCAGTTACGCCGGGACAGGGGTCTACGAGCAGTACTTC. J is TRBJ2-7 and V is TRBV28; TRBD1 matches 10 bases. This CDR3 has 15 amino acids. Germline V lookup: CDR1 MDHEN, CDR2 SYDVKM. The V segment lost 4 bases and the J segment 3 bases; nucleotides outside the gene matches: 6.